The 21 T cell receptor beta chains presented below share a single source sample, sequenced in a study of early T cells in non-severe SARS-CoV-2 infection (dated by TCRdb to 2020 to 2022). The library was obtained by 5' RACE. TCRdb shows the sequencer as NextSeq 500. The public reads were reprocessed in TCRdb via fastp at Q25 and MiXCR, keeping in-frame beta chains. CDR3 protein sequences are deduplicated, and each keeps its most common genes and DNA. The sample data list over 55,000 distinct CDR3 sequences, and roughly a tenth of these were observed just once. Together, the top ten hold less than 1.5% of the sample. The specimen sequenced was whole blood. These receptor sequences come from an adult who was a healthcare worker with PCR-confirmed SARS-CoV-2 infection or an uninfected control (not recorded which).

The gene calls are TRBV12-5 and TRBJ1-1; TRBD1 aligns across 7 bases. CDR3 size: 12 residues. The ends lost 1 base at V and 11 bases at J; junction bases unmatched: 4. Germline V CDR1 and CDR2: LGHNT, FRNRAP. The CDR3 protein is CASGLEGAGAFF. The CDR3 DNA is TGTGCTAGTGGTTTGGAGGGGGCCGGGGCTTTCTTT. Complete variable domain (other parts from reference TRBV12-5 and TRBJ1-1): DARVTQTPRHKVTEMGQEVTMRCQPILGHNTVFWYRQTMMQGLELLAYFRNRAPLDDSGMPKDRFSAEMPDATLATLKIQPSEPRDSAVYFCASGLEGAGAFFGQGTRLTVV.

This chain links TRBV7-9 with TRBJ1-2; D not certain. The CDR3 is 14 amino acids. The V end was cut by 4 bases, the J end by 4 bases, with 13 bases between. CDR1 and CDR2 (germline): SEHNR, FQNEAQ (reference sequence). CDR3 DNA sequence: TGTGCCAGCAGCTCAGGTGGTTGGATCTATGGCTACACCTTC. This sequence encodes CASSSGGWIYGYTF. The variable domain in full, with the rest retrieved from reference TRBV7-9 and TRBJ1-2, is DTGVSQNPRHKITKRGQNVTFRCDPISEHNRLYWYRQTLGQGPEFLTYFQNEAQLEKSRLLSDRFSAERPKGSFSTLEIQRTEQGDSAMYLCASSSGGWIYGYTFGSGTRLTVV.

This clonotype has more than one count but fewer than ten. CDR3 region: CASSSRLAAYEQYV. The CDR3 nucleotides read TGTGCCAGCAGCTCGAGACTAGCCGCCTACGAGCAGTACGTC. The chain uses TRBV7-2 and TRBJ2-7, with 7 bases fitting TRBD2. V lost 4 bases to trimming and J lost 2 bases; unmatched junction nucleotides: 5. The CDR3 extends over 14 amino acids. Germline V gene sequence: CDR1 SGHTA, CDR2 FQGNSA.

V usage is TRBV7-9 and J usage is TRBJ2-5, with TRBD2 identical over 7 bases. Germline V gene sequence: CDR1 SEHNR, CDR2 FQNEAQ (reference sequence). The V segment lost 5 bases and the J segment 5 bases; nucleotides outside the gene matches: 11. CDR3 size: 15 residues. CDR3 bases: TGTGCCAGCAGCGGAAATCTGCTAGCGGTGGAGACCCAGTACTTC. The encoded protein is CASSGNLLAVETQYF.

A few counts support this clonotype. An end of the junction does not agree with germline; a read error may underlie this. The rearrangement uses TRBV20-1 and TRBJ1-6, with a tentative D call TRBD1 (5 bases). Per germline, CDR1 DFQATT and CDR2 SNEGSKA (reference sequence). The CDR3 extends over 10 amino acids. The CDR3 spells CSARNGTTLF. The CDR3 coding sequence is TGCAGTGCTAGAAACGGGACGACCCTCTTT.

The chain uses TRBV29-1 and TRBJ1-1; D gene ambiguous. The CDR3 is 12 amino acids. V lost 4 bases and J lost 2, with 8 bases in between. Germline CDR1 is SQVTM and CDR2 is ANQGSEA. The CDR3 spells CSVASYNTEAFF. The CDR3 DNA reads TGCAGCGTTGCCAGTTATAACACTGAAGCTTTCTTT. Based on the CDR3 plus reference TRBV29-1 and TRBJ1-1, the full variable domain is SAVISQKPSRDICQRGTSLTIQCQVDSQVTMMFWYRQQPGQSLTLIATANQGSEATYESGFVIDKFPISRPNLTFSTLTVSNMSPEDSSIYLCSVASYNTEAFFGQGTRLTVV.

This clonotype was picked up many times. The chain has TRBV2 and TRBJ1-5; 9 nucleotides agree with TRBD1. Germline CDR1 and CDR2: SNHLY and FYNNEI. The junction had 9 bases not matched to a gene; V was cut back by 8 bases and J by 4 bases. This CDR3 region has 15 residues. The CDR3 region has the DNA TGTGCCAGCCACAGGGGGCGAGGGTATAATCAGCCCCAGCATTTT. Protein: CASHRGRGYNQPQHF.

This clonotype has more than one count but fewer than ten. The chain uses TRBV20-1 and TRBJ2-7; tentatively, D is TRBD1 (6 bases). This CDR3 region has 11 residues. Germline loops: CDR1 DFQATT, CDR2 SNEGSKA (reference sequence). CDR3 in amino acids: CSVLQGDEQYV. The CDR3 region has the DNA TGCAGCGTATTACAGGGTGACGAGCAGTACGTC.

Ten or more counts support this clonotype. The rearrangement links TRBV7-3 to TRBJ2-2; D remains ambiguous. Trimming took 2 bases from V and 4 from J, leaving 5 bases between them. Germline loops: CDR1 SGHTA, CDR2 FQGTGA. This CDR3 has 13 residues. The CDR3 DNA reads TGTGCCAGCAGCTTACAAGTCACCGGGGAGCTGTTTTTT. The encoded protein is CASSLQVTGELFF.

This clonotype was recorded a few times. The J gene is TRBJ2-7, the V gene TRBV27; D assignment may be TRBD1 or TRBD2 (5 bases each). The CDR3 contains 14 residues. CDR1 and CDR2 (germline): MNHEY, SMNVEV (reference sequence). CDR3 nucleotide sequence: TGTGCCAGCAGTTTATCGCCGACTGGGGGAATCAGTCACGTC. It translates to CASSLSPTGGISHV.

This clonotype was counted ten times or more. The chain carries TRBV5-6 and TRBJ1-2, with D unresolved. Trimming took 0 bases from V and 1 from J, leaving 7 bases between them. Germline V gene sequence: CDR1 SGHDT, CDR2 YYEEEE. The CDR3 is made up of 14 amino acids. The CDR3 DNA is TGTGCCAGCAGCTTGGACAGACTTAACTATGGCTACACCTTC. Protein: CASSLDRLNYGYTF.

This clonotype was observed a handful of times. The V call is TRBV5-1, the J call TRBJ2-3; maybe TRBD1 (6 bases). The CDR3 sequence is 17 residues long. V was pared by 0 bases and J by 0 bases, with 14 bases between. CDR1 SGHRS and CDR2 YFSETQ come from the germline V gene. The CDR3 loop reads CASSLGQVAASTDTQYF. CDR3 nucleotides: TGCGCCAGCAGCTTGGGACAGGTGGCGGCTAGCACAGATACGCAGTATTTT.

This clonotype came up many times. The chain employs TRBV20-1 and TRBJ2-1; 11 bases align to TRBD2. CDR3 length equals 15 residues. Germline V gives CDR1 DFQATT, CDR2 SNEGSKA (reference sequence). The V and J ends lost 3 bases and 5 bases, in that order; junction bases with no gene match: 6. The CDR3 DNA reads TGCAGTGCTAGTGATCTAGCGGGGGGCAACAATGAGCAGTTCTTC. Amino acid sequence: CSASDLAGGNNEQFF.

V gene TRBV11-2 combines with J gene TRBJ2-1; D is uncertain. V lost 0 bases, J lost 6 bases, and 6 bases lay in between. CDR1 is SGHAT and CDR2 is FQNNGV in the germline V gene. CDR3 size: 13 residues. The chain's CDR3 is CASSLDRSNEQFF. The CDR3 DNA reads as TGTGCCAGCAGCTTAGATCGGAGCAATGAGCAGTTCTTC. The full variable domain, rest sourced from reference TRBV11-2 and TRBJ2-1, is EAGVAQSPRYKIIEKRQSVAFWCNPISGHATLYWYQQILGQGPKLLIQFQNNGVVDDSQLPKDRFSAERLKGVDSTLKIQPAKLEDSAVYLCASSLDRSNEQFFGPGTRLTVL.

This clonotype was seen a few times. The genes are TRBV30 and TRBJ2-7, with D perhaps TRBD1 (5 bases). Germline CDR1 and CDR2: GTSNPN and SVGIG (reference sequence). The CDR3 has 12 residues. V dropped 3 bases and J dropped 7 bases, with 13 bases sitting between them. Here the CDR3 reads CAWSDSPREQYV. CDR3 DNA sequence: TGTGCCTGGAGCGACAGTCCACGGGAGCAGTACGTC.

This clonotype was seen only a few times. The chain uses TRBV12-3 or TRBV12-4 and TRBJ2-5; TRBD1 is a possible D gene (5 bases). V was clipped by 6 bases and J by 4 bases, with 24 bases between them. CDR3 size: 17 residues. CDR3 in amino acids: CASSQRVGGAGLETQYF. The CDR3, as DNA: TGTGCCAGCAGCCAGCGAGTCGGTGGGGCAGGCTTAGAGACCCAGTACTTC.

This clonotype was counted ten times or more. The chain joins TRBV6-6 to TRBJ2-1; 7 bases agree with TRBD2. Unmatched junction bases numbered 7, after V lost 6 bases and J lost 2 bases. Per germline, CDR1 MNHNY and CDR2 SVGAGI (reference sequence). The CDR3 runs 15 residues. The CDR3 DNA follows: TGTGCCAGCAGATGGGGGGGAGAGGCCTACAATGAGCAGTTCTTC. This codes for CASRWGGEAYNEQFF.

The sample holds a few counts of this clonotype. The genes are TRBV24-1 and TRBJ2-3, with 7 bases identical to TRBD1. CDR3 length: 13 residues. Per the germline V gene, CDR1 is KGHDR and CDR2 is SFDVKD. Losses at the gene ends were 8 bases for V and 0 bases for J; bases not matched to a gene: 1. CDR3 in amino acids: CATKQGSTDTQYF. CDR3 nucleotide sequence: TGTGCCACCAAACAGGGGAGCACAGATACGCAGTATTTT.

CDR3 DNA sequence: TGTGCCAGCAGCCCACAGACAGGGGGCCGCTTCGGTCTGGGGGGCTACACCTTC. Protein product: CASSPQTGGRFGLGGYTF. The chain is built from TRBV7-3 and TRBJ1-2, with TRBD1 matching 10 bases. The CDR3 has 18 amino acids. The V gene's germline CDR1 is SGHTA and CDR2 FQGTGA. J gave up 8 bases and V 5 bases, and 20 bases lay outside the gene matches. Full variable domain (remainder filled in from reference TRBV7-3 and TRBJ1-2): GAGVSQTPSNKVTEKGKYVELRCDPISGHTALYWYRQSLGQGPEFLIYFQGTGAADDSGLPNDRFFAVRPEGSVSTLKIQRTERGDSAVYLCASSPQTGGRFGLGGYTFGSGTRLTVV.

The chain links TRBV19 to TRBJ2-5, with D possibly TRBD1 on 6 matching bases. The CDR3 is 14 amino acids. Looked up from germline, CDR1 is LNHDA and CDR2 is SQIVND (reference sequence). The V end was cut by 5 bases, the J end by 3 bases, with 13 bases between. DNA for the CDR3: TGTGCCAGTAGTCCGCGGCGGACAGAAGAGACCCAGTACTTC. Encoded protein: CASSPRRTEETQYF.

This clonotype was observed a handful of times. The V gene is TRBV12-3 or TRBV12-4, the J gene TRBJ2-1, with 8 positions matching TRBD2. There are 16 residues in the CDR3. Germline trimming cut 2 bases from V and 2 bases from J; bases unmatched to any gene: 5. CDR3 nucleotides: TGTGCCAGCAGTTTAATGCCGGGGGGGCCCTACAATGAGCAGTTCTTC. Translating gives CASSLMPGGPYNEQFF.